Below are 32 T cell receptor beta chains sequenced from a single sample in a study of cytotoxic CD8 clonotypes in ibrutinib-treated CLL. Only in-frame clones appear in the TCRdb table, and some are missing; sequencing was by immunoSEQ multiplex PCR. Here the sample spans about 160,000 clones, 81% being singletons. The sample was PBMCs, taken after 12 months of ibrutinib treatment. The source of these receptors is a human donor with chronic lymphocytic leukemia.

This chain uses TRBV27 with TRBJ2-5; D is possibly TRBD1 or TRBD2 (5 bases each). Germline CDR1 MNHEY, CDR2 SMNVEV (reference sequence). This CDR3 spans 15 amino acids. V was clipped by 5 bases and J by 4 bases, with 17 bases between them. CDR3: CASSLGTRDRETQYF. The CDR3 DNA follows: TGTGCCAGCAGTCTAGGGACGAGGGATCGAGAGACCCAGTACTTC.

The gene calls are TRBV11-1 and TRBJ2-7; D is possibly TRBD2 (6 bases). The germline V gene has CDR1 SGHAT and CDR2 FQDESV (reference sequence). The CDR3 totals 15 residues. The ends were cut back, 4 bases at V and 1 base at J, with 14 bases in the middle. The CDR3 sequence is CASSWGGRESYEQYF. The CDR3 DNA sequence: TGTGCCAGCAGCTGGGGTGGCCGGGAGTCCTACGAGCAGTACTTC.

The J gene is TRBJ2-1, the V gene TRBV5-1, with D possibly called TRBD1 or TRBD2 (6 bases each). V lost 3 bases to trimming and J lost 5 bases, with 12 bases between them. CDR3 size: 14 residues. In germline, CDR1 is SGHRS, CDR2 YFSETQ. The chain's CDR3 is CASSWGAADNEQFF. In DNA form, the CDR3 reads TGCGCCAGCAGCTGGGGGGCAGCCGACAATGAGCAGTTCTTC.

Of note for this clone: One junction end does not reproduce the germline sequence, and a read error may be involved. The chain employs TRBV6-6 and TRBJ2-2; TRBD2 agrees at 11 bases. This CDR3 is 14 amino acids long. Germline V CDR1 and CDR2: MNHNY, SVGAGI (reference sequence). Here the CDR3 DNA reads TGTGCCAGTATGACTAGCGGGAACCCCGGGGAGCTGTTTTTT. It translates to CASMTSGNPGELFF.

The chain is built from TRBV28 and TRBJ2-1, with 7 bases fitting TRBD1. Germline trimming cut 5 bases from V and 15 bases from J; bases unmatched to any gene: 13. Germline assignment: CDR1 MDHEN and CDR2 SYDVKM. This CDR3 has 13 amino acids. The CDR3 bases are TGTGCCAGCAGTGCCCCGACAGGGATCCGTATGTTCTTC. It is translated as CASSAPTGIRMFF.

The chain combines TRBV28 with TRBJ2-2; D is unclear. CDR1 is MDHEN and CDR2 is SYDVKM in the germline V gene. V was clipped by 7 bases and J by 6 bases, with 21 bases between them. The CDR3 contains 16 residues. The CDR3 sequence: CASILAAAQGAGELFF. The CDR3, as DNA: TGTGCCAGCATCCTCGCGGCCGCACAAGGAGCCGGGGAGCTGTTTTTT.

The CDR3: CASSLQAHNNQPQHF. The CDR3 DNA is TGTGCCAGCAGCTTACAAGCACACAACAATCAGCCCCAGCATTTT. This chain connects TRBV7-2 to TRBJ1-5; no definite D call. The V end lost 2 bases, the J end lost 3 bases, and 11 bases lay between the germline ends. The CDR3 is 15 residues long. Per germline, CDR1 SGHTA and CDR2 FQGNSA.

The chain recombines TRBV5-4 with TRBJ2-3; D is ambiguous. Germline lookup yields CDR1 SGHNT and CDR2 YYREEE (reference sequence). V lost 3 bases to trimming and J lost 0 bases, with 2 bases between them. This CDR3 contains 12 residues. The CDR3 sequence is CASSSSTDTQYF. The CDR3 DNA reads as TGTGCCAGCAGCTCTAGCACAGATACGCAGTATTTT.

The genes are TRBV7-2 and TRBJ1-5; D ambiguous. The CDR3 is 12 amino acids. V shed 1 base and J shed 7 bases, with 5 bases lying between them. Germline V CDR1 and CDR2: SGHTA, FQGNSA. The DNA of the CDR3 is TGTGCCAGCAGCTTAGATGTACAGCCCCAGCATTTT. Translating gives CASSLDVQPQHF.

V is TRBV5-1 and J is TRBJ2-5, with 8 bases lining up with TRBD1. This CDR3 is built from 15 residues. The ends lost 0 bases at V and 1 base at J; junction bases unmatched: 2. Germline CDR1 and CDR2: SGHRS and YFSETQ. The DNA for the CDR3 is TGCGCCAGCAGCTTGGTGGGACAGGTCCAAGAGACCCAGTACTTC. Translated, it gives CASSLVGQVQETQYF.

This clone was detected only once. This chain joins TRBV7-3 and TRBJ1-1, with D maybe TRBD1 (5 bases). Germline V gives CDR1 SGHTA, CDR2 FQGTGA. The V gene lost 1 base and the J gene lost 5 bases, with 11 bases spanning the gap. This CDR3 contains 14 residues. CDR3 sequence: CASSLSAGMTEAFF. DNA of the CDR3: TGTGCCAGCAGCTTAAGTGCAGGGATGACTGAAGCTTTCTTT.

CDR3 nucleotides: TGTGCCAGCAGTCTGACAGGGGGCGGCAATCAGCCCCAGCATTTT. Protein product: CASSLTGGGNQPQHF. The V gene is TRBV5-8, the J gene TRBJ1-5; 10 bases are a match to TRBD1. CDR1 is SGHTS, CDR2 YDEGEE, per germline. The CDR3 totals 15 residues. With V trimmed by 5 bases and J by 2 bases, 4 bases remained unmatched. Complete variable domain (other parts from reference TRBV5-8 and TRBJ1-5): EAGVTQSPTHLIKTRGQQATLRCSPISGHTSVYWYQQALGLGLQFLLWYDEGEERNRGNFPPRFSGRQFPNYSSELNVNALELEDSALYLCASSLTGGGNQPQHFGDGTRLSIL.

This clone appeared a single time. The chain recombines TRBV7-8 with TRBJ1-2, with D hard to call. The CDR3 extends over 15 amino acids. CDR1 and CDR2 from the germline V gene are SGHVS and FQNEAQ. V was clipped by 1 base and J by 3 bases, with 12 bases between them. The CDR3 bases are TGTGCCAGCAGCTTAGAACGGGCGGCTCACTATGGCTACACCTTC. Amino acid sequence: CASSLERAAHYGYTF.

The V call is TRBV29-1, the J call TRBJ1-2; TRBD1 is a possible D gene (6 bases). The germline gives CDR1 SQVTM, CDR2 ANQGSEA. Deletions cut 6 bases from V and 4 bases from J, with 12 bases between. This CDR3 spans 12 amino acids. CDR3 sequence: CSVAQGPYGYTF. In nucleotides, the CDR3 is TGCAGCGTGGCACAGGGACCCTATGGCTACACCTTC.

The chain recombines TRBV2 with TRBJ1-2, with D hard to call. The V gene's germline CDR1 is SNHLY and CDR2 FYNNEI. V was cut by 1 base and J by 2 bases, with 5 bases left in between. The CDR3 runs 13 residues. The CDR3 loop is CASSEEGNYGYTF. CDR3 nucleotides: TGTGCCAGCAGTGAAGAAGGAAACTATGGCTACACCTTC.

This clone was seen many times. The V call is TRBV7-2, the J call TRBJ2-4, with D perhaps matching TRBD1 or TRBD2 (6 bases each). The CDR3 runs to 15 residues. V was pared by 5 bases and J by 7 bases, with 18 bases between. CDR1 SGHTA and CDR2 FQGNSA come from the germline V gene. The CDR3 here is CASSARQGGGNIQYF. In DNA form, the CDR3 reads TGTGCCAGCAGCGCCAGACAAGGGGGAGGCAACATTCAGTACTTC. Variable domain in full (rest from reference TRBV7-2 and TRBJ2-4): GAGVSQSPSNKVTEKGKDVELRCDPISGHTALYWYRQSLGQGLEFLIYFQGNSAPDKSGLPSDRFSAERTGGSVSTLTIQRTQQEDSAVYLCASSARQGGGNIQYFGAGTRLSVL.

The chain combines TRBV28 with TRBJ2-3; D is unresolved. The V end lost 0 bases, the J end lost 1 base, and 8 bases lay between the germline ends. This CDR3 region has 15 residues. The V gene's germline CDR1 is MDHEN and CDR2 SYDVKM. The CDR3 reads CASSLWKTGTDTQYF. CDR3 bases: TGTGCCAGCAGTTTATGGAAGACCGGCACAGATACGCAGTATTTT.

The chain joins TRBV5-6 to TRBJ1-2, with D possibly being TRBD1 (5 bases). The length of the CDR3 is 13 residues. Germline V gene sequence: CDR1 SGHDT, CDR2 YYEEEE. The V end lost 4 bases, the J end lost 7 bases, and 14 bases lay between the germline ends. CDR3 in amino acids: CASSRAGTAGYTF. In nucleotides, the CDR3 is TGTGCCAGCAGCCGAGCAGGGACCGCTGGCTACACCTTC.

J is TRBJ2-6 and V is TRBV7-3, with 7 positions matching TRBD1. V shed 3 bases and J 0 bases; nucleotides not matched to a gene: 2. The CDR3 runs to 16 residues. Germline V gives CDR1 SGHTA, CDR2 FQGTGA. The CDR3 loop reads CASSFGTVSGANVLTF. In DNA form, the CDR3 reads TGTGCCAGCAGCTTCGGGACAGTCTCTGGGGCCAACGTCCTGACTTTC. Full variable domain (outside the CDR3, taken from reference TRBV7-3 and TRBJ2-6): GAGVSQTPSNKVTEKGKYVELRCDPISGHTALYWYRQSLGQGPEFLIYFQGTGAADDSGLPNDRFFAVRPEGSVSTLKIQRTERGDSAVYLCASSFGTVSGANVLTFGAGSRLTVL.

This chain joins TRBV2 and TRBJ2-2; the match to TRBD2 covers 10 bases. CDR3 size: 17 residues. CDR1 is SNHLY and CDR2 is FYNNEI in the germline V gene. Trimming cost V 4 bases and J 5 bases; bases outside gene matches: 10. DNA of the CDR3: TGTGCCAGCAGTGGTCGCCTAGCGGGAGTGGGGACCGGGGAGCTGTTTTTT. Translated, it gives CASSGRLAGVGTGELFF.

The J gene is TRBJ1-3, the V gene TRBV27; TRBD1 matches 7 bases. V shed 2 bases, J shed 2 bases, and the junction held 3 bases outside the gene matches. Germline V gene lookup returns CDR1 MNHEY and CDR2 SMNVEV (reference sequence). This CDR3 has 15 amino acids. The CDR3 spells CASSLRQGAGNTIYF. DNA of the CDR3: TGTGCCAGCAGTTTAAGACAGGGAGCTGGAAACACCATATATTTT.

This clone was counted once. The genes are TRBV28 and TRBJ2-7, with 9 nucleotides matching TRBD2. V dropped 6 bases and J dropped 5; count of bases not matched to a gene: 2. Per germline, CDR1 MDHEN and CDR2 SYDVKM. The CDR3 runs to 12 residues. In DNA form, the CDR3 reads TGTGCCAGCAGCCTAGCGGGAAACGAGCAGTACTTC. Amino acid sequence: CASSLAGNEQYF.

CDR3 sequence reads: CASSPDRDGYEQYF. The CDR3 nucleotides are TGTGCCAGCTCCCCGGACAGGGATGGTTACGAGCAGTACTTC. The J gene is TRBJ2-7, the V gene TRBV18; TRBD1 agrees at 8 bases. Germline V gene data show CDR1 as KGHSH and CDR2 as LQKENI. Trimming cost V 6 bases and J 4 bases; bases outside gene matches: 8. CDR3 size: 14 residues.

V gene TRBV18 combines with J gene TRBJ1-1, with D perhaps TRBD1 (6 bases). Trimming removed 2 bases from V and 3 bases from J, with 10 bases in between. The CDR3 is made up of 14 amino acids. Germline CDR1 reads KGHSH; CDR2 reads LQKENI. The DNA of the CDR3 is TGTGCCAGCTCACCAGGTCGGGGGCACACTGAAGCTTTCTTT. Translating gives CASSPGRGHTEAFF.

As DNA, the CDR3 is TGTGCCTGCGGACTCCTCAGCTCTGGGGCCAACGTCCTGACTTTC. Protein: CACGLLSSGANVLTF. V and J are TRBV2 and TRBJ2-6, with D possibly matching TRBD2 (5 bases). This CDR3 contains 15 residues. Germline V gene data show CDR1 as SNHLY and CDR2 as FYNNEI. V lost 11 bases to trimming and J lost 0 bases, with 14 bases between them. Full variable domain (outside the CDR3, taken from reference TRBV2 and TRBJ2-6): EPEVTQTPSHQVTQMGQEVILRCVPISNHLYFYWYRQILGQKVEFLVSFYNNEISEKSEIFDDQFSVERPDGSNFTLKIRSTKLEDSAMYFCACGLLSSGANVLTFGAGSRLTVL.

This chain links TRBV11-2 with TRBJ2-2; a possible D gene is TRBD1 (5 bases). Germline CDR1 reads SGHAT; CDR2 reads FQNNGV. The CDR3 contains 14 residues. V lost 5 bases and J 4 bases, leaving 11 bases between the germline ends. The CDR3 is CASSPRQSTGELFF. The CDR3 DNA reads TGTGCCAGCAGCCCTCGACAGAGCACCGGGGAGCTGTTTTTT.

The rearrangement links TRBV18 to TRBJ1-5; D remains ambiguous. V lost 3 bases to trimming and J lost 8 bases, with 14 bases between them. CDR1 is KGHSH and CDR2 is LQKENI in the germline V gene. The CDR3 contains 14 residues. The CDR3 spells CASSPLDGPEPQHF. DNA for the CDR3: TGTGCCAGCTCACCGCTCGATGGTCCGGAGCCCCAGCATTTT.

The CDR3 spells CASSVKNIQYF. For the CDR3, the DNA is TGTGCCAGTAGTGTCAAAAACATTCAGTACTTC. The chain is built from TRBV19 and TRBJ2-4; no reliable D call. From germline, CDR1 is LNHDA and CDR2 SQIVND (reference sequence). V shed 5 bases and J shed 3 bases, with 2 bases lying between them. This CDR3 contains 11 residues.

V gene TRBV9 combines with J gene TRBJ1-5; D gene ambiguous. The V and J ends lost 0 bases and 1 base respectively, with 5 bases between them. The CDR3 length is 14 residues. Germline CDR1 is SGDLS and CDR2 is YYNGEE. The chain's CDR3 is CASSVGSSNQPQHF. The CDR3 coding sequence is TGTGCCAGCAGCGTAGGGTCGAGCAATCAGCCCCAGCATTTT. The whole variable domain, filled in from reference TRBV9 and TRBJ1-5, reads DSGVTQTPKHLITATGQRVTLRCSPRSGDLSVYWYQQSLDQGLQFLIQYYNGEERAKGNILERFSAQQFPDLHSELNLSSLELGDSALYFCASSVGSSNQPQHFGDGTRLSIL.

J is TRBJ1-4 and V is TRBV18; D not certain. CDR3 length: 15 residues. Germline CDR1 reads KGHSH; CDR2 reads LQKENI. V gave up 3 bases and J gave up 7 bases, with 15 bases separating them. In DNA form, the CDR3 reads TGTGCCAGCTCACCCGAACGGGCAGGAGTTGAAAAACTGTTTTTT. This codes for CASSPERAGVEKLFF.

The chain recombines TRBV29-1 with TRBJ2-7; no firm D call. The V end was cut by 7 bases, the J end by 3 bases, with 13 bases between. CDR3 size: 12 residues. Per the germline V gene, CDR1 is SQVTM and CDR2 is ANQGSEA. The CDR3 sequence: CSATLGSYEQYF. The CDR3 DNA sequence: TGCAGCGCTACGCTAGGCAGCTACGAGCAGTACTTC.

This sequence joins TRBV6-6 and TRBJ2-7; TRBD1 agrees at 9 bases. V was pared by 2 bases and J by 4 bases, with 3 bases of the junction left unmatched. This CDR3 region has 14 residues. Germline CDR1 reads MNHNY; CDR2 reads SVGAGI (reference sequence). The CDR3 DNA sequence: TGTGCCAGCAGTTACCCGGACAGGGGATACGAGCAGTACTTC. This sequence encodes CASSYPDRGYEQYF.